The sequence of this TCR beta chain was determined in a study of response to subunit inactivated influenza vaccine. This clonotype occurred a few times. What it binds is unknown. This CDR3 is 15 amino acids long. V was shortened by 3 bases and J by 0 bases, with 12 bases between the two germline ends. The germline gives CDR1 DFQATT, CDR2 SNEGSKA (reference sequence). General study points: Authors proposed each seasonal influenza vaccination draws in few new T cells.

TCRdb independently ran MiXCR on the RT-PCR reads; one entry per CDR3 protein. The repertoire consists of hundreds of thousands of distinct CDR3 sequences, with 12% occurring once and the leading ten covering roughly 10%. The TCR sequence derives from a man between 50 and 59 years old who received an inactivated influenza vaccine. The input for sequencing was PBMCs from blood, taken on the day of vaccination. The chain is built from TRBV20-1 and TRBJ2-1; maybe TRBD2 (6 bases). The CDR3: CSARLSGVSYNEQFF. The CDR3 nucleotides read TGCAGTGCTAGGTTGTCGGGGGTCTCCTACAATGAGCAGTTCTTC.